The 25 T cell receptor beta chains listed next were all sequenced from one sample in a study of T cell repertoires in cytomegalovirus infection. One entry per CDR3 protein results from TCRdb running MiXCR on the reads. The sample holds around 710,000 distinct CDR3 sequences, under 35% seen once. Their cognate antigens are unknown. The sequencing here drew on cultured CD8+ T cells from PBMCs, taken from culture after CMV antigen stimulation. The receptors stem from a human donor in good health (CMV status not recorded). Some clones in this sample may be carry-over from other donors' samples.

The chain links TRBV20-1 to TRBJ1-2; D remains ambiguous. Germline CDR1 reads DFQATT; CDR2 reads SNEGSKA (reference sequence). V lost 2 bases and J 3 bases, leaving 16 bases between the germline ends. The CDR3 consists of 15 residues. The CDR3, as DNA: TGCAGTGCTAGACCCTCAGACATTCCCTACTATGGCTACACCTTC. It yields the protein CSARPSDIPYYGYTF.

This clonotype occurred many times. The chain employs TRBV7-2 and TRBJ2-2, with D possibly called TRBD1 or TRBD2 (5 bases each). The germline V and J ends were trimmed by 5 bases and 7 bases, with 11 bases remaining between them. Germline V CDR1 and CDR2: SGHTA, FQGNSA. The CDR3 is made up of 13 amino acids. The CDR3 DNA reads TGTGCCAGCAGCCGGGGTGACAGCGGGGAGCTGTTTTTT. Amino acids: CASSRGDSGELFF. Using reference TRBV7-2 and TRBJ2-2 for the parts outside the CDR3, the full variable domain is GAGVSQSPSNKVTEKGKDVELRCDPISGHTALYWYRQSLGQGLEFLIYFQGNSAPDKSGLPSDRFSAERTGGSVSTLTIQRTQQEDSAVYLCASSRGDSGELFFGEGSRLTVL.

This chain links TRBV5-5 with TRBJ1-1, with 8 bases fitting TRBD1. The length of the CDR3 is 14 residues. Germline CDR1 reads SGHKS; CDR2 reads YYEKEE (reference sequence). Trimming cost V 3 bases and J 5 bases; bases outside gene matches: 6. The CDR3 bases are TGTGCCAGCAGCTCGTCGACAGGGGAAACTGAAGCTTTCTTT. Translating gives CASSSSTGETEAFF.

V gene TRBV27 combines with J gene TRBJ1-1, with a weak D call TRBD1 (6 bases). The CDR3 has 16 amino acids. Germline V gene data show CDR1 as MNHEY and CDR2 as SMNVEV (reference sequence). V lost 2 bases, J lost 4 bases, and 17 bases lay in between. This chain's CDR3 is CASSLQVQGRVTEAFF. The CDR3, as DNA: TGTGCCAGCAGTTTACAAGTACAGGGTAGGGTCACTGAAGCTTTCTTT.

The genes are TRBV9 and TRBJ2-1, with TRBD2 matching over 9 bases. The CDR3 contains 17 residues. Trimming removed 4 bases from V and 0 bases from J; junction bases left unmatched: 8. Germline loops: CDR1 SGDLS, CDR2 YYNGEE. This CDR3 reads CASSPRGGMSSYNEQFF. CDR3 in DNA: TGTGCCAGCAGCCCGCGGGGGGGTATGAGCTCCTACAATGAGCAGTTCTTC.

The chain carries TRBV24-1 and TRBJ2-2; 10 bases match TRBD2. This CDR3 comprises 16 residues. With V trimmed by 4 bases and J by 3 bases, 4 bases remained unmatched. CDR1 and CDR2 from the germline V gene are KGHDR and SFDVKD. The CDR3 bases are TGTGCCACCAGTGAACCGGGACTAGCGTACACCGGGGAGCTGTTTTTT. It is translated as CATSEPGLAYTGELFF.

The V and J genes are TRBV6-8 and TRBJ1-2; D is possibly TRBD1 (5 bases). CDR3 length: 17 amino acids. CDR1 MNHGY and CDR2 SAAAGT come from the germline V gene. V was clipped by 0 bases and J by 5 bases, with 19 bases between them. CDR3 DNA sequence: TGTGCCAGCAGTTACTCGACGCCCGGGGCAGGGTGGTATGGCTACACCTTC. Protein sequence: CASSYSTPGAGWYGYTF.

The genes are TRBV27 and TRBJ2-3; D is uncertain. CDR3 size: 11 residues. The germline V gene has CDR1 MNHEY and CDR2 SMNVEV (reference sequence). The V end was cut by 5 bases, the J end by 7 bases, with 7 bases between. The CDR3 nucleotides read TGTGCCAGCAGTGCCAGGTATACGCAGTATTTT. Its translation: CASSARYTQYF.

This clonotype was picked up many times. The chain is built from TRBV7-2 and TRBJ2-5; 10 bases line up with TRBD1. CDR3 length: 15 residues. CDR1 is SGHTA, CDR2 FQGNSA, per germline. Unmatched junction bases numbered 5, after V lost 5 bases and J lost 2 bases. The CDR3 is CASSRQGASQETQYF. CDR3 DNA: TGTGCCAGCAGCAGACAGGGGGCGTCTCAAGAGACCCAGTACTTC.

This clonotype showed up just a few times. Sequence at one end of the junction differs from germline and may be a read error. This CDR3 is CASERENHETQYF. In DNA form, the CDR3 reads TGTGCCAGCGAGCGGGAGAACCACGAGACCCAGTACTTC. This rearrangement joins TRBV12-3 or TRBV12-4 to TRBJ2-5; 8 bases match TRBD2. The CDR3 length is 13 residues.

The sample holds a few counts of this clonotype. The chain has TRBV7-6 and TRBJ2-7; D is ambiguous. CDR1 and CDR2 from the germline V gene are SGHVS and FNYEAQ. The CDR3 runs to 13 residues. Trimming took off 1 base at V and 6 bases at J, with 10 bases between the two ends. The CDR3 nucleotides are TGTGCCAGCAGCTTAGGTACAGTCGGCGAGCAGTACTTC. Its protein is CASSLGTVGEQYF.

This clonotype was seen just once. The CDR3 DNA sequence: TGTGCCAGTAGCACGGCGATAATCCGGGACAGCGCTAACTATGGCTACACCTTC. Its protein is CASSTAIIRDSANYGYTF. This chain links TRBV19 with TRBJ1-2; TRBD1 aligns across 7 bases. The CDR3 consists of 18 residues. After removal of 6 bases from V and 0 bases from J, the junction contained 16 bases not matched to a gene. Germline CDR1 LNHDA, CDR2 SQIVND (reference sequence).

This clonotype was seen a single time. CDR3 protein: CAISERAGNTEAFF. The CDR3, as DNA: TGTGCCATCAGTGAAAGGGCCGGTAACACTGAAGCTTTCTTT. This chain connects TRBV10-3 to TRBJ1-1; D is ambiguous. The CDR3 spans 14 residues. Looked up from germline, CDR1 is ENHRY and CDR2 is SYGVKD. Trimming stripped 3 bases from V and 2 bases from J, with 10 bases between.

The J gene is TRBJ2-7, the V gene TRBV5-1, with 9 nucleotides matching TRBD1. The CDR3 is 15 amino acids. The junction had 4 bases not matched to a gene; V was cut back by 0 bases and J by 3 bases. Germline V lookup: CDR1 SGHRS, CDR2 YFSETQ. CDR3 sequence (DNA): TGCGCCAGCAGCTTGGCCGGGACAGGGAACTACGAGCAGTACGTC. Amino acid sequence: CASSLAGTGNYEQYV.

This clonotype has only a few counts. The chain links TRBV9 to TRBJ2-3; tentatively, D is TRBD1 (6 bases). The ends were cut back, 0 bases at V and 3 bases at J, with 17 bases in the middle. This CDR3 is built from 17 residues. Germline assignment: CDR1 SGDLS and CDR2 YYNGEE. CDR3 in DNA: TGTGCCAGCAGCGTAGAACTTGGACAGCACGGGACAGATACGCAGTATTTT. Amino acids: CASSVELGQHGTDTQYF. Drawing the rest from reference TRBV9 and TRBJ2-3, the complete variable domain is DSGVTQTPKHLITATGQRVTLRCSPRSGDLSVYWYQQSLDQGLQFLIQYYNGEERAKGNILERFSAQQFPDLHSELNLSSLELGDSALYFCASSVELGQHGTDTQYFGPGTRLTVL.

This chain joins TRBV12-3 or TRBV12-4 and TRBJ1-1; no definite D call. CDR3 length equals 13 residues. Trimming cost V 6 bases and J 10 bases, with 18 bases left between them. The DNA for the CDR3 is TGTGCCAGCAGCTCGTACCTGATAGATTCAGCTTTCTTT. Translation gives CASSSYLIDSAFF.

The CDR3 region has the DNA TGTGCCACCGGGATCCCGGGACAGGGTGTCCACGAGCAGTACGTC. It translates to CATGIPGQGVHEQYV. The chain uses TRBV5-3 and TRBJ2-7; TRBD1 aligns across 9 bases. TRBV5-3 is reported as an ORF; its role is uncertain. CDR3 length: 15 amino acids. V lost 9 bases to trimming and J lost 5 bases; unmatched junction nucleotides: 15.

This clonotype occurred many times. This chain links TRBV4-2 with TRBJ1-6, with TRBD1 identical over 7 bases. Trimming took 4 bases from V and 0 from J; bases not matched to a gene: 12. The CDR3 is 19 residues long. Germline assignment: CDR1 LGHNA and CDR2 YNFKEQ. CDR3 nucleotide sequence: TGTGCCAGCAGCCGCTTGGGACAGAAGGGTACCTCCTATAATTCACCCCTCCACTTT. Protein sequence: CASSRLGQKGTSYNSPLHF.

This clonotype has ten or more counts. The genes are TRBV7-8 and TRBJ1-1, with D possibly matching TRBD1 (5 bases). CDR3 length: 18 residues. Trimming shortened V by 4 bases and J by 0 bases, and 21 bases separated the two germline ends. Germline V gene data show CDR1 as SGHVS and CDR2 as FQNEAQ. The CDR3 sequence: CASSYPGLGRIMNTEAFF. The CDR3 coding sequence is TGTGCCAGCAGCTACCCCGGTTTGGGACGGATTATGAACACTGAAGCTTTCTTT.

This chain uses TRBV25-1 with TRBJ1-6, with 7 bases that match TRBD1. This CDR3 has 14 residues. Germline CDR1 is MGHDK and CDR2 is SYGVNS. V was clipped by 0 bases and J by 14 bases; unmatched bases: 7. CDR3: CASSEYTTGRTLHF. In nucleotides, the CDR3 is TGTGCCAGCAGTGAATATACGACAGGGAGAACCCTCCACTTT.

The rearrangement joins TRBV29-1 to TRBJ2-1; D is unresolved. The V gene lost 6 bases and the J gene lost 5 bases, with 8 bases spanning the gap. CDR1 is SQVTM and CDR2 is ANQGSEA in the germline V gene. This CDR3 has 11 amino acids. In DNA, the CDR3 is TGCAGCGTAAGTGGGGACAATGAGCAGTTCTTC. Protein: CSVSGDNEQFF.

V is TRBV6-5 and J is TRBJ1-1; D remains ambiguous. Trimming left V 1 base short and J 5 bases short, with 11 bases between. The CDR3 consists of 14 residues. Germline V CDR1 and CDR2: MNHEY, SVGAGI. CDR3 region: CASSYFGRPTEAFF. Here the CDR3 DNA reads TGTGCCAGCAGTTACTTCGGACGGCCGACTGAAGCTTTCTTT.

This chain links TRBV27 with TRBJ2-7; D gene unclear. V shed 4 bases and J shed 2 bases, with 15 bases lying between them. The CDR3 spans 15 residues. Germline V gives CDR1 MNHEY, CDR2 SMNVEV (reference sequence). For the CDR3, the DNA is TGTGCCAGCAGTTATCGCAGGCGACCCCCCTACGAGCAGTACTTC. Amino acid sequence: CASSYRRRPPYEQYF.

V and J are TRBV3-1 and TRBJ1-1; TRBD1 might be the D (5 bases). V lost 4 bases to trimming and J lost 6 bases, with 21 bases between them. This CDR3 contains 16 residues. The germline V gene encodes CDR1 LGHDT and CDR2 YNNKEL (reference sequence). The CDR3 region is CASSLRGGPTRAEAFF. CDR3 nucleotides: TGTGCCAGCAGCCTGAGGGGAGGACCTACCAGGGCTGAAGCTTTCTTT.

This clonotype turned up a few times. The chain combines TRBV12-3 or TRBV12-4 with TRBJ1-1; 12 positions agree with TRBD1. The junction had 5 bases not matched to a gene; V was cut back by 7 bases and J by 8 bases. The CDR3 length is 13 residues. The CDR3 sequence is CASIRDRGLEAFF. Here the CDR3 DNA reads TGTGCCAGCATCCGGGACAGGGGGCTCGAAGCTTTCTTT.